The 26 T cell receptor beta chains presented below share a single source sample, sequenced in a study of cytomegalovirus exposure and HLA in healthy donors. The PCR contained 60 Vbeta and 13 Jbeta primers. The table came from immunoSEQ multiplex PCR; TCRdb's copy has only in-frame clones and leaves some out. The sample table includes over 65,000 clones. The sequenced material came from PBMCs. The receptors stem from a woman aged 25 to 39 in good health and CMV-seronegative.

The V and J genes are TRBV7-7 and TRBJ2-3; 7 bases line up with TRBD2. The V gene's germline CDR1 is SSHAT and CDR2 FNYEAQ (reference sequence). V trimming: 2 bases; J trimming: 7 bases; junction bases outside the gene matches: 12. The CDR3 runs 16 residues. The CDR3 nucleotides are TGTGCCAGCAGCTTATTTAACACTAGGGAGGGGTATACGCAGTATTTT. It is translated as CASSLFNTREGYTQYF.

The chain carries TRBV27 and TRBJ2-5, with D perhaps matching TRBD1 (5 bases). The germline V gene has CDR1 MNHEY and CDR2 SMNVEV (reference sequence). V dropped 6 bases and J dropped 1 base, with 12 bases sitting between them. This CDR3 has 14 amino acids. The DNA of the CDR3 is TGTGCCAGCAGCCCCCTGGGGCTCCAAGAGACCCAGTACTTC. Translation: CASSPLGLQETQYF.

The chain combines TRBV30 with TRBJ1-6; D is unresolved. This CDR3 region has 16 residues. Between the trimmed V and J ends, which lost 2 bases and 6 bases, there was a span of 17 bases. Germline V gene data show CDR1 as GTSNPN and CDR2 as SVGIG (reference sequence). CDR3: CAWSPFPQGSNSPLHF. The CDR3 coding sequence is TGTGCCTGGAGTCCCTTTCCCCAAGGGAGTAATTCACCCCTCCACTTT.

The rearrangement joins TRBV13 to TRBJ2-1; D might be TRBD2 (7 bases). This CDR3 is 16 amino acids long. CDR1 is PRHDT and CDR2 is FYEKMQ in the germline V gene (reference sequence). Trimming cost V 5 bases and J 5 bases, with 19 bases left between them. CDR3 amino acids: CASSPRGGGRDNEQFF. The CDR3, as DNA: TGTGCCAGCAGCCCGAGGGGCGGGGGCCGAGACAATGAGCAGTTCTTC.

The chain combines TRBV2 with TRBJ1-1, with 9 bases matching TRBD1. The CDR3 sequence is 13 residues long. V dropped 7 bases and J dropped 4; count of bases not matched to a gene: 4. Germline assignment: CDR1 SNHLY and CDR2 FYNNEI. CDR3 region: CASNLDRGTEAFF. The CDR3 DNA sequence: TGTGCCAGCAACCTGGACAGGGGCACTGAAGCTTTCTTT.

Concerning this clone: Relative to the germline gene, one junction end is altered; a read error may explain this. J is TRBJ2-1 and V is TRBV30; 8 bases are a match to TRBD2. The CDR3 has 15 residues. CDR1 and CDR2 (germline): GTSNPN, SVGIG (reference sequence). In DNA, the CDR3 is TGTGCCGGGAGTGTACGGAGCGGGAGAGGAAATGAGCAGTTCTTC. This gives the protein CAGSVRSGRGNEQFF.

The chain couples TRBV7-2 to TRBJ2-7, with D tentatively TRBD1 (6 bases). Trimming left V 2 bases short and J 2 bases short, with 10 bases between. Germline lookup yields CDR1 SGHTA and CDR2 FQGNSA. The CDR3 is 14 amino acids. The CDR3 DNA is TGTGCCAGCAGCTTATGGCCAGGGGCCTACGAGCAGTACTTC. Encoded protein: CASSLWPGAYEQYF. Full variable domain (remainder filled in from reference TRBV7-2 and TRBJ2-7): GAGVSQSPSNKVTEKGKDVELRCDPISGHTALYWYRQSLGQGLEFLIYFQGNSAPDKSGLPSDRFSAERTGGSVSTLTIQRTQQEDSAVYLCASSLWPGAYEQYFGPGTRLTVT.

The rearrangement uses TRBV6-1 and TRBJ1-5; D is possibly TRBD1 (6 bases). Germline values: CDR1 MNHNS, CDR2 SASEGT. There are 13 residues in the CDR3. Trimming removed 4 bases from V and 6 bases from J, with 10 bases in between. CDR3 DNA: TGTGCCAGCAGTGCTACAGGGTCTCAGCCCCAGCATTTT. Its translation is CASSATGSQPQHF.

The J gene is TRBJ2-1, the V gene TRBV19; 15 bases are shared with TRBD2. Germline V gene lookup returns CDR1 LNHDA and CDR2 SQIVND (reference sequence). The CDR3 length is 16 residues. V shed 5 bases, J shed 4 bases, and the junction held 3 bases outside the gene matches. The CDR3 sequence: CASSGTSGGSYNEQFF. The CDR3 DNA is TGTGCCAGTAGTGGGACTAGCGGGGGGTCGTACAATGAGCAGTTCTTC.

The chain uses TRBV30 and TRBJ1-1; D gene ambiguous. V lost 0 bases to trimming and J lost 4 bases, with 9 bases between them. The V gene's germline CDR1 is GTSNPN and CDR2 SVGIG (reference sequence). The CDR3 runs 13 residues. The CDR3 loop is CAWSVTRGTEAFF. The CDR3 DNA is TGTGCCTGGAGTGTGACCAGAGGCACTGAAGCTTTCTTT.

The CDR3 DNA follows: TGTGCCAGCAGCACCCAGACAGGGGGCGCCGGGCAGTACTTC. Its translation: CASSTQTGGAGQYF. The chain couples TRBV7-8 to TRBJ2-7, with 10 bases that match TRBD1. The germline gives CDR1 SGHVS, CDR2 FQNEAQ. There are 14 residues in the CDR3. The trim removed 5 bases at V and 9 bases at J, leaving 10 bases unmatched.

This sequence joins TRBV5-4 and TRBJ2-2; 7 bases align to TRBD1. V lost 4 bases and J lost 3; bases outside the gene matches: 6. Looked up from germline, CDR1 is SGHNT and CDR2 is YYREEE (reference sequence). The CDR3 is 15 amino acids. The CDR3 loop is CASSIGGLDTGELFF. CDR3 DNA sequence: TGTGCCAGCAGCATAGGGGGCCTGGACACCGGGGAGCTGTTTTTT.

CDR3 region: CATSLRGGGREQFF. The CDR3 DNA follows: TGTGCCACCAGCCTGAGAGGGGGGGGCCGAGAGCAGTTCTTC. This sequence joins TRBV15 and TRBJ2-1; the D gene is possibly TRBD2 (7 bases). The V gene lost 5 bases and the J gene lost 10 bases, with 18 bases spanning the gap. In germline, CDR1 is LNHNV, CDR2 YYDKDF (reference sequence). The CDR3 has 14 residues.

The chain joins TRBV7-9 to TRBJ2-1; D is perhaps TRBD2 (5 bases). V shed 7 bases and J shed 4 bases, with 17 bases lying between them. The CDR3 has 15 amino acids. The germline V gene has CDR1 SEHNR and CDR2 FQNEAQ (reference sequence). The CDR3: CASTPSAAAYNEQFF. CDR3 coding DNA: TGTGCCAGCACCCCATCAGCGGCAGCATACAATGAGCAGTTCTTC.

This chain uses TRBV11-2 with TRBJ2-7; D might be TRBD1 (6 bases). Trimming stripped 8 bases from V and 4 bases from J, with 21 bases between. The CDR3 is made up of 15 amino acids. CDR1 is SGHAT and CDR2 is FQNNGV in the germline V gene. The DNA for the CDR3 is TGTGCCAGCGCCACCACAGGCACAGGGCCTTACGAGCAGTACTTC. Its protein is CASATTGTGPYEQYF.

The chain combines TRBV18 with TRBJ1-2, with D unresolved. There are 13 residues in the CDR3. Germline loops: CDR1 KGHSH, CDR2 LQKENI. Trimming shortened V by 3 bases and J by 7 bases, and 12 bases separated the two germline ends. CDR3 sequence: CASSPVAVTGYTF. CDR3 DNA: TGTGCCAGCTCACCCGTCGCGGTTACTGGCTACACCTTC.

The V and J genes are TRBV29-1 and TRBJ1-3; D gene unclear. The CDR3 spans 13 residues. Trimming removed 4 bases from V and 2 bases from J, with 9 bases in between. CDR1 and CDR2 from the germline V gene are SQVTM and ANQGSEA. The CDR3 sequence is CSVAGEAGNTIYF. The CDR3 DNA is TGCAGCGTTGCGGGTGAGGCTGGAAACACCATATATTTT.

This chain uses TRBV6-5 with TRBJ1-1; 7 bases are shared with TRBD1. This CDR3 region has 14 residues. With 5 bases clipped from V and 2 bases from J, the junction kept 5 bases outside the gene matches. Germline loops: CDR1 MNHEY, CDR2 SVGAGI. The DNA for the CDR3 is TGTGCCAGCAGTCCGCGGACAGGTAACACTGAAGCTTTCTTT. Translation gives CASSPRTGNTEAFF.

This chain's CDR3 is CASSSGLAGTDTQYF. CDR3 DNA: TGTGCCAGCAGTTCCGGACTAGCGGGCACAGATACGCAGTATTTT. The chain couples TRBV6-6 to TRBJ2-3; TRBD2 agrees at 10 bases. V dropped 4 bases and J dropped 1; count of bases not matched to a gene: 2. Germline V CDR1 and CDR2: MNHNY, SVGAGI (reference sequence). CDR3 length equals 15 residues.

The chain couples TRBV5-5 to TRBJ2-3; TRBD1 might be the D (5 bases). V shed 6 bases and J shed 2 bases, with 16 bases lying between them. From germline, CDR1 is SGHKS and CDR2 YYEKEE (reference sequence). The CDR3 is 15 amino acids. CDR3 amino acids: CASKHLPRATDTQYF. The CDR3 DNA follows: TGTGCCAGCAAGCACCTCCCCAGGGCCACAGATACGCAGTATTTT. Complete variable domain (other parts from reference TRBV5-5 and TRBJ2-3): DAGVTQSPTHLIKTRGQQVTLRCSPISGHKSVSWYQQVLGQGPQFIFQYYEKEERGRGNFPDRFSARQFPNYSSELNVNALLLGDSALYLCASKHLPRATDTQYFGPGTRLTVL.

The CDR3 DNA is TGCGCCAGCAGTCCTGGACTCTCTGGAAACACCATATATTTT. Protein product: CASSPGLSGNTIYF. This chain links TRBV5-1 with TRBJ1-3; D is undetermined. Trimming left V 5 bases short and J 0 bases short, with 9 bases between. The V gene's germline CDR1 is SGHRS and CDR2 YFSETQ. CDR3 length: 14 amino acids.

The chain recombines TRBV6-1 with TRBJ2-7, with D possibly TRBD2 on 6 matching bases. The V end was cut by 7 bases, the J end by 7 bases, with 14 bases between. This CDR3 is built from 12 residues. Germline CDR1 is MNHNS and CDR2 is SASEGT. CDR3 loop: CASISPGGEQYF. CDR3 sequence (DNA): TGTGCCAGCATCAGTCCTGGAGGGGAGCAGTACTTC.

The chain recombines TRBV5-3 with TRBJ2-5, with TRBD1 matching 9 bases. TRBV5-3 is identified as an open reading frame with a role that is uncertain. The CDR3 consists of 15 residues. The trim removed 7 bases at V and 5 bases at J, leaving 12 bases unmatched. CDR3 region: CARWVGTGFGETQYF. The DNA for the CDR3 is TGTGCCAGATGGGTAGGGACAGGGTTTGGGGAGACCCAGTACTTC.

The CDR3 DNA follows: TGTGCCAGCAGTTACGGGCAGGCAGCAGATACGCAGTATTTT. Translating gives CASSYGQAADTQYF. The chain employs TRBV6-5 and TRBJ2-3; D unclear. Germline CDR1 and CDR2: MNHEY and SVGAGI. The CDR3 is 14 residues long. V shed 2 bases and J shed 4 bases, with 10 bases lying between them.

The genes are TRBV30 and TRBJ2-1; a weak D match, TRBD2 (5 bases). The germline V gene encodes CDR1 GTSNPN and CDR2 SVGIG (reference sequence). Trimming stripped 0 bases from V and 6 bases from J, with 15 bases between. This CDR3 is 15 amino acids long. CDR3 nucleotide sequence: TGTGCCTGGAGTGTGTCAGGACTTCAGCTCAATGAGCAGTTCTTC. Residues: CAWSVSGLQLNEQFF.

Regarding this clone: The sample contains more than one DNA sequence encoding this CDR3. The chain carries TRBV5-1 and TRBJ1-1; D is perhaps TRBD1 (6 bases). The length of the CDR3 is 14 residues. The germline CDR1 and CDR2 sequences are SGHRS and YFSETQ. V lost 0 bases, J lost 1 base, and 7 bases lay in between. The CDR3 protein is CASSLVQGNTEAFF. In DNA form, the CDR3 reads TGCGCCAGCAGCTTGGTACAGGGGAACACTGAAGCTTTCTTT.